A selection of T cell receptor beta chains follows, all from one sample in a study of Ad26.COV2.S vaccination and SARS-CoV-2 variants. Profiling relied on immunoSEQ multiplex PCR, and the TCRdb table lists in-frame clones only, not all of them. The table has about 480,000 clones, around 88% seen once. The sequencing used peripheral blood, collected in a trial of Ad26.COV2.S vaccine versus placebo. These receptors all stem from a person aged 18-60 years who received the Ad26.COV2.S COVID-19 vaccine or a placebo. CDR3s include the opening cysteine and the closing phenylalanine or tryptophan. The order of the fields is D gene, clone size, V gene, CDR3 length, J gene, CDR3 protein, CDR3 DNA. The D gene is left open where the match is weak. Clone size appears in some rows only: once, few, many, or a class for an expanded clone.

.	few	TRBV6-1	14	TRBJ1-2	CASSEVDRSNGYTF	TGTGCCAGCAGTGAAGTGGACAGATCTAATGGCTACACCTTC
.	.	TRBV5-1	11	TRBJ1-2	CASSEGSRHTF	TGCGCCAGCAGCGAAGGATCTAGGCACACCTTC
.	.	TRBV20-1	14	TRBJ2-6	CSASGGSGANVLTF	TGCAGTGCTAGTGGGGGCTCTGGGGCCAACGTCCTGACTTTC
.	.	TRBV19	14	TRBJ2-2	CASSPTGDTGELFF	TGTGCCAGTAGTCCTACGGGGGACACCGGGGAGCTGTTTTTT
.	.	TRBV19	14	TRBJ2-3	CASRDIPPRDTQYF	TGTGCCAGTAGGGACATACCCCCGAGGGATACGCAGTATTTT
.	.	TRBV18	14	TRBJ1-6	CASSPTAARSPLHF	TGTGCCAGCTCACCGACGGCGGCGAGGTCACCCCTCCACTTT
.	.	TRBV5-5	17	TRBJ1-5	CASSLDRGTYSNQPQHF	TGTGCCAGCAGCTTGGATCGGGGTACATATAGCAATCAGCCCCAGCATTTT
TRBD2	.	TRBV7-9	16	TRBJ2-1	CASSSYGTSGSHEQFF	TGTGCCAGCAGCTCCTACGGGACTAGCGGGAGCCATGAGCAGTTCTTC
TRBD1	few	TRBV28	15	TRBJ1-5	CATQLQGVANQPQHF	TGTGCCACCCAATTACAGGGGGTAGCGAATCAGCCCCAGCATTTT
.	.	TRBV11-1	13	TRBJ1-1	CASSLGVNTEAFF	TGTGCCAGCAGCTTAGGTGTTAACACTGAAGCTTTCTTT
.	.	TRBV30	15	TRBJ2-1	CAWSHFGTPYNEQFF	TGTGCCTGGAGTCACTTCGGGACTCCCTACAATGAGCAGTTCTTC
TRBD2	.	TRBV27	16	TRBJ2-3	CASSPPGGRALGTQYF	TGTGCCAGCAGTCCACCCGGCGGGAGGGCCCTGGGTACGCAGTATTTT
.	.	TRBV4-3	16	TRBJ1-1	CASSQDGTVGSTEAFF	TGCGCCAGCAGCCAAGATGGAACAGTCGGAAGCACTGAAGCTTTCTTT
.	.	TRBV18	16	TRBJ2-2	CASSPEGQRRRGELFF	TGTGCCAGCTCACCGGAGGGACAGCGACGTAGGGGAGAGCTGTTTTTT
TRBD2	.	TRBV30	15	TRBJ2-2	CAWRGGFRVTGELFF	TGTGCCTGGAGGGGGGGGTTTAGGGTCACCGGGGAGCTGTTTTTT
.	.	TRBV27	13	TRBJ2-3	CASSFLPGDTQYF	TGTGCCAGCAGTTTTCTCCCCGGGGATACGCAGTATTTT
.	.	TRBV29-1	12	TRBJ2-5	CSVVGHQETQYF	TGCAGCGTTGTAGGCCACCAAGAGACCCAGTACTTC
.	.	TRBV20-1	13	TRBJ1-5	CSASLGINQPQHF	TGCAGTGCTAGTTTGGGGATCAATCAGCCCCAGCATTTT
.	.	TRBV5-1	13	TRBJ1-1	CASSWALNTEAFF	TGCGCCAGCAGCTGGGCCCTGAACACTGAAGCTTTCTTT
.	.	TRBV11-1	14	TRBJ1-1	CASSADRTNTEAFF	TGTGCCAGCAGCGCGGACAGAACGAACACTGAAGCTTTCTTT
.	.	TRBV19	13	TRBJ1-1	CASSLRGDTEAFF	TGTGCCAGTAGCTTACGGGGGGACACTGAAGCTTTCTTT
.	.	TRBV30	16	TRBJ2-7	CAWTPQGRGWGYEQYF	TGTGCCTGGACCCCCCAGGGTCGGGGTTGGGGCTACGAGCAGTACTTC
.	.	TRBV11-2	15	TRBJ2-7	CASSLRGGQTYEQYF	TGTGCCAGCAGCTTACGCGGTGGGCAGACCTACGAGCAGTACTTC
.	.	TRBV19	15	TRBJ1-2	CASNLSGGVGYGYTF	TGTGCCAGTAACCTCTCGGGGGGCGTTGGCTATGGCTACACCTTC
TRBD2	.	TRBV10-3	12	TRBJ2-1	CATGGGANEQFF	TGTGCCACCGGCGGGGGGGCGAATGAGCAGTTCTTC